The 5 T cell receptor beta chains below all came from one sample that was sequenced in a study of shared clonotypes between healthy human individuals. Assay: immunoSEQ multiplex PCR; the TCRdb copy retains only in-frame clones and omits some. The sample has roughly 2.1 million clones, 93% seen once. Naive CD8 cells lacked CD45RO and underwent positive selection for CCR7, leaving out terminally differentiated effector memory CD45RA+ cells. Source material: naive CD8+ T cells from PBMCs. The origin of the receptors is a man younger than 35 in good health. Some clones in this sample may be carry-over from other donors' samples.

The chain has TRBV6-5 and TRBJ2-2, with a possible D match to TRBD2 (6 bases). Trimming shortened V by 5 bases and J by 9 bases, and 7 bases separated the two germline ends. CDR1 MNHEY and CDR2 SVGAGI come from the germline V gene. This CDR3 is built from 11 residues. CDR3 in DNA: TGTGCCAGCAGTGCGGGGTGGGAGCTGTTTTTT. Translating gives CASSAGWELFF.

In the case of this clone: The sample has other DNA sequences that encode this CDR3 too. The chain links TRBV9 to TRBJ1-1; D possibly corresponds to TRBD1 (6 bases). The CDR3 runs to 13 residues. V shed 0 bases and J shed 7 bases, with 10 bases lying between them. CDR1 and CDR2 from the germline V gene are SGDLS and YYNGEE. The CDR3 DNA reads as TGTGCCAGCAGCGTAGGTGGGGGCGGTGAAGCTTTCTTT. It yields the protein CASSVGGGGEAFF. Based on the CDR3 plus reference TRBV9 and TRBJ1-1, the full variable domain is DSGVTQTPKHLITATGQRVTLRCSPRSGDLSVYWYQQSLDQGLQFLIQYYNGEERAKGNILERFSAQQFPDLHSELNLSSLELGDSALYFCASSVGGGGEAFFGQGTRLTVV.

The CDR3 region is CASSPADPSSYEQYF. Written as DNA, the CDR3 is TGTGCCAGCAGCCCGGCGGACCCGAGCTCCTACGAGCAGTACTTC. The genes are TRBV7-9 and TRBJ2-7; D ambiguous. This CDR3 region has 15 residues. CDR1 and CDR2 (germline): SEHNR, FQNEAQ (reference sequence). With 5 bases removed from V and 0 bases from J, the gap between germline ends came to 14 bases.

This CDR3 is CASSQEGWGSSYEQYF. CDR3 sequence (DNA): TGTGCCAGCAGCCAAGAAGGGTGGGGGAGCTCCTACGAGCAGTACTTC. V gene TRBV14 combines with J gene TRBJ2-7; tentatively, D is TRBD1 or TRBD2 (5 bases each). Per the germline V gene, CDR1 is SGHDN and CDR2 is FVKESK. Trimming removed 0 bases at V and 0 bases at J, with 12 bases between. CDR3 length: 16 residues.

The chain joins TRBV4-1 to TRBJ2-1; no reliable D call. CDR1 MGHRA and CDR2 YSYEKL come from the germline V gene. The CDR3 loop spans 15 amino acids. Trimming cost V 0 bases and J 7 bases, with 13 bases left between them. The CDR3 is CASSQDVDSWNEQFF. DNA of the CDR3: TGCGCCAGCAGCCAAGATGTTGACTCCTGGAATGAGCAGTTCTTC.